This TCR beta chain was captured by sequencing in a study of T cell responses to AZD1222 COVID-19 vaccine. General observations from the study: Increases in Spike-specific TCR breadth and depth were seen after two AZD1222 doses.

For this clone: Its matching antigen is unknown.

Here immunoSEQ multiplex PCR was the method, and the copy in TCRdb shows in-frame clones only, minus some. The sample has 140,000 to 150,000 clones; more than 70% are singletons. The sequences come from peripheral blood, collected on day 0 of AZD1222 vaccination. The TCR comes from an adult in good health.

CDR3 in amino acids: CASSSALGTGFGYTF. The DNA for the CDR3 is TGTGCCAGCAGTTCGGCCCTGGGGACAGGGTTCGGCTACACCTTC. This chain links TRBV6-5 with TRBJ1-2; 9 bases are a match to TRBD1. The germline V gene has CDR1 MNHEY and CDR2 SVGAGI. After removal of 4 bases from V and 8 bases from J, the junction contained 11 bases not matched to a gene. The CDR3 has 15 amino acids.